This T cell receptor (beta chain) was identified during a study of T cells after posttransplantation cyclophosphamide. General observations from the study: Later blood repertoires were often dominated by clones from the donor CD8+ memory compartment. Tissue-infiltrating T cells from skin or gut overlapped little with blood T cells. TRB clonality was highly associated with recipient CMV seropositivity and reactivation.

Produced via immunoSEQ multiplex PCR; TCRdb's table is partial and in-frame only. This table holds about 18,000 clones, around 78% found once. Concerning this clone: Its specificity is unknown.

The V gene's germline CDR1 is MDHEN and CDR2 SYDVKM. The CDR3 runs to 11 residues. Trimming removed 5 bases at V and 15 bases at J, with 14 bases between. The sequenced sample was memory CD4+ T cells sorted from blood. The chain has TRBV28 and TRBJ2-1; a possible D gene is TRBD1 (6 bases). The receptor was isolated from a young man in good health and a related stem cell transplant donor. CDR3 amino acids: CASSGVDRSFF. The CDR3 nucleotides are TGTGCCAGCAGTGGCGTTGACAGGTCGTTCTTC.